A selection of T cell receptor beta chains follows, all from one sample in a study of siplizumab effects on memory and regulatory T cells. TCRdb's table, derived via immunoSEQ multiplex PCR, lists solely in-frame clones and lacks some. The repertoire holds 95,000 to 100,000 clones, with approximately 91% as singletons. The sequenced sample was non-Treg CD4+ T cells sorted from blood. The receptors come from a human donor in good health. The CDR3 runs from the conserved cysteine through the conserved F or W. The D gene is left open where the match is weak. Not every row has a clone size; where given, it reads once, few, many or a size class.

d_gene	j_gene	v_gene	abundance	CDR3nt	CDR3aa
TRBD2	TRBJ2-1	TRBV7-3	NA	TGTGCCAGCAGCTTAATTGGGCTAGCGGGCCTCAATGAGCAGTTCTTC	CASSLIGLAGLNEQFF
TRBD1	TRBJ2-3	TRBV12-5	NA	TGTGCTAGTGGTTTGGGGGGGACAGGGGTTAGCACAGATACGCAGTATTTT	CASGLGGTGVSTDTQYF
NA	TRBJ2-3	TRBV11-2	NA	TGTGCCAGCAGCTTAGGGGGGGTTTGGGCAGATACGCAGTATTTT	CASSLGGVWADTQYF
NA	TRBJ2-3	TRBV15	NA	TGTGCCACCACAAAACCCCCAGATACGCAGTATTTT	CATTKPPDTQYF
NA	TRBJ1-1	TRBV11-3	few	TGTGCCAGCAGCTTAGATAAGTCCCGGGGGGTCACTGAAGCTTTCTTT	CASSLDKSRGVTEAFF
TRBD2	TRBJ2-1	TRBV19	NA	TGTGCCAGTAGTATTAGCGGGGGCTCGGGTGAGCAGTTCTTC	CASSISGGSGEQFF
TRBD1	TRBJ1-6	TRBV5-1	NA	TGCGCCAGCAGCTTGGCACAGGGGAGAAATTCACCCCTCCACTTT	CASSLAQGRNSPLHF
NA	TRBJ2-7	TRBV5-1	NA	TGCGCCAGCAGCCGAATTACAGGGAGCCTCTCCTACGAGCAGTACTTC	CASSRITGSLSYEQYF
NA	TRBJ2-4	TRBV7-2	NA	TGTGCCAGCAGCGAATTTGGGTTACAGGAAAACATTCAGTACTTC	CASSEFGLQENIQYF
NA	TRBJ2-1	TRBV9	NA	TGTGCCAGCAGCGTAGGGCTGAGTGAGCAGTTCTTC	CASSVGLSEQFF